This T cell receptor beta chain was documented in a study of blood T cell repertoires in COVID-19. Study-level information: T cells, B-cell-depleted T cells, or PBMCs supplied cDNA or gDNA.

The germline V gene encodes CDR1 SGHRS and CDR2 YFSETQ. V gave up 3 bases and J gave up 7 bases, with 13 bases separating them. The CDR3 consists of 14 residues. Participants came from 24 US areas, aged about 18 to 95 years. This clone was found a few times. In the original processing: Counts of nucleated cells, estimated from reference gene primer amplification, were obtained. Some clones are missing from TCRdb's copy, which holds only in-frame ones; the method was immunoSEQ multiplex PCR. The V and J calls and clone size are taken from that table; D and trimming were inferred from the DNA. The sample includes some 380,000 clones, about 87% of them seen just once.

This sequence joins TRBV5-1 and TRBJ1-4, with D perhaps matching TRBD1 (5 bases). Sequenced input: PBMCs or T cells enriched from blood (not recorded which). The clonotype originates from a young man who had recovered from COVID-19. Written as DNA, the CDR3 is TGCGCCAGCAGCTCCCAGGGTGAAACTGAAAAACTGTTTTTT. It codes for CASSSQGETEKLFF.